This T cell receptor (beta chain) was identified in a study of OX40 agonist ivuxolimab in advanced cancers. Study-wide context: A male proportion of over 75% was recorded, with mean age approximately 64 years and range 23 to 79. Broader study findings: Clonal expansion by week 6 occurred in CD4+ and CD8+ blood T cells (at 0.1 to 3.0 mg/kg).

Any history of autoimmune disease or systemic immunosuppression disqualified patients. Using immunoSEQ multiplex PCR, the repertoire was profiled, and TCRdb retains in-frame clones only, with some absent. The sample yields some 80,000 clones, roughly 92% seen once. This clone was recorded many times. Antigen specificity is unknown. The CDR3 sequence is 11 residues long. With V trimmed by 6 bases and J by 6 bases, 1 base remained unmatched. Germline V gene lookup returns CDR1 DFQATT and CDR2 SNEGSKA (reference sequence). Specimen: CD4+ or CD8+ T cells sorted from blood, collected in a trial of the OX40 agonist ivuxolimab. The receptor was derived from an adult with an advanced solid tumor such as melanoma, head and neck, liver or kidney cancer. The chain combines TRBV20-1 with TRBJ2-1, with TRBD1 matching over 8 bases. The CDR3 loop reads CSAGQVNEQFF. In DNA, the CDR3 is TGCAGTGCGGGACAGGTCAATGAGCAGTTCTTC.